The 27 T cell receptor beta chains given below trace back to one sample, sequenced in a study of T cell responses to AZD1222 COVID-19 vaccine. The data were produced by immunoSEQ multiplex PCR, yet TCRdb's version contains in-frame clones alone and is incomplete. The table shows some 150,000 clones, with over 70% occurring only once. The source was peripheral blood, collected 28 days after the second AZD1222 dose. The receptors derive from an adult who received the AZD1222 COVID-19 vaccine.

The chain recombines TRBV5-1 with TRBJ1-1; weak D call: TRBD1 (6 bases). Trimming removed 4 bases from V and 2 bases from J, with 9 bases in between. The CDR3 spans 13 residues. CDR1 and CDR2 from the germline V gene are SGHRS and YFSETQ. The CDR3 sequence: CASSVDRNTEAFF. CDR3 nucleotide sequence: TGCGCCAGCAGCGTGGACAGAAACACTGAAGCTTTCTTT.

The J gene is TRBJ1-2, the V gene TRBV14; 9 bases are shared with TRBD1. After removal of 1 base from V and 7 bases from J, the junction contained 4 bases not matched to a gene. The germline CDR1 and CDR2 sequences are SGHDN and FVKESK. The CDR3 covers 14 residues. The CDR3 sequence is CASSQGDRVSGYTF. The CDR3 DNA reads as TGTGCCAGCAGCCAAGGGGACAGGGTTTCTGGCTACACCTTC.

The CDR3: CASSPYRDKTDTQYF. CDR3 in DNA: TGTGCCAGCTCCCCGTACCGGGACAAAACAGATACGCAGTATTTT. The chain is built from TRBV18 and TRBJ2-3; the D gene is possibly TRBD1 (6 bases). Germline CDR1 KGHSH, CDR2 LQKENI. Trimming stripped 6 bases from V and 3 bases from J, with 16 bases between. The CDR3 spans 15 residues.

The chain couples TRBV18 to TRBJ2-7; D might be TRBD1 (7 bases). Germline lookup yields CDR1 KGHSH and CDR2 LQKENI. CDR3 length equals 16 residues. Trimming removed 2 bases at V and 2 bases at J, with 16 bases between. The DNA of the CDR3 is TGTGCCAGCTCACCAGGAGGGGGCGTTAGCACCTACGAGCAGTACTTC. Amino acids: CASSPGGGVSTYEQYF.

The chain links TRBV18 to TRBJ1-4; D may be TRBD1 (5 bases). This CDR3 region has 14 residues. Looked up from germline, CDR1 is KGHSH and CDR2 is LQKENI. The V gene lost 0 bases and the J gene lost 7 bases, with 9 bases spanning the gap. Here the CDR3 DNA reads TGTGCCAGCTCACCACCAGGGGTGGGTGAAAAACTGTTTTTT. Amino acids: CASSPPGVGEKLFF.

This chain links TRBV3-1 (or the pseudogene TRBV3-2) with TRBJ2-7; the D gene could be TRBD1 or TRBD2 (5 bases each). CDR3 length equals 13 residues. The ends were cut back, 4 bases at V and 4 bases at J, with 11 bases in the middle. The germline V gene encodes CDR1 LGHDT and CDR2 YNNKEL (reference sequence). The CDR3 DNA reads TGTGCCAGCAGCCCCTGGGACGGTTACGAGCAGTACTTC. This encodes CASSPWDGYEQYF.

The chain has TRBV30 and TRBJ2-1; 9 nucleotides line up with TRBD2. The germline V gene has CDR1 GTSNPN and CDR2 SVGIG (reference sequence). The length of the CDR3 is 15 residues. After removal of 3 bases from V and 2 bases from J, the junction contained 5 bases not matched to a gene. The DNA for the CDR3 is TGTGCCTGGAGGGGATTAGCGGGGGCCTACAATGAGCAGTTCTTC. Translation: CAWRGLAGAYNEQFF.

The chain carries TRBV29-1 and TRBJ2-1; 8 bases map to TRBD2. The germline gives CDR1 SQVTM, CDR2 ANQGSEA. This CDR3 region has 12 residues. The trim removed 7 bases at V and 5 bases at J, leaving 4 bases unmatched. CDR3: CSAGTSDNEQFF. The DNA of the CDR3 is TGCAGCGCCGGGACTAGTGACAATGAGCAGTTCTTC.

V gene TRBV28 combines with J gene TRBJ1-1; TRBD1 might be the D (5 bases). The CDR3 consists of 12 residues. Trimming pared 8 bases from V and 5 bases from J, leaving 12 bases between. Germline V CDR1 and CDR2: MDHEN, SYDVKM. In DNA form, the CDR3 reads TGTGCCAGCCGGCCCTCAGGGACTGAAGCTTTCTTT. As protein: CASRPSGTEAFF.

The chain links TRBV9 to TRBJ2-3, with D possibly being TRBD1 or TRBD2 (5 bases each). Germline lookup yields CDR1 SGDLS and CDR2 YYNGEE. This CDR3 comprises 14 residues. The ends were cut back, 0 bases at V and 2 bases at J, with 7 bases in the middle. CDR3: CASSVVGTTDTQYF. CDR3 sequence (DNA): TGTGCCAGCAGCGTAGTCGGGACCACAGATACGCAGTATTTT. Full variable domain (outside the CDR3, taken from reference TRBV9 and TRBJ2-3): DSGVTQTPKHLITATGQRVTLRCSPRSGDLSVYWYQQSLDQGLQFLIQYYNGEERAKGNILERFSAQQFPDLHSELNLSSLELGDSALYFCASSVVGTTDTQYFGPGTRLTVL.

This clone was observed once. The rearrangement uses TRBV3-1 (or the pseudogene TRBV3-2) and TRBJ1-4, with TRBD1 identical over 10 bases. Per germline, CDR1 LGHDT and CDR2 YNNKEL (reference sequence). V shed 1 base and J 4 bases; nucleotides not matched to a gene: 9. The CDR3 extends over 18 amino acids. The CDR3 region has the DNA TGTGCCAGCAGCCAAGCCCCGGGACAGGGGTCCCGTAATGAAAAACTGTTTTTT. Translating it yields CASSQAPGQGSRNEKLFF.

CDR3 in amino acids: CASRTFDRDNEQFF. Written as DNA, the CDR3 is TGCGCCAGCAGGACTTTCGACAGGGACAATGAGCAGTTCTTC. The chain joins TRBV10-2 to TRBJ2-1; 7 nucleotides line up with TRBD1. With 6 bases clipped from V and 5 bases from J, the junction kept 7 bases outside the gene matches. The germline CDR1 and CDR2 sequences are WSHSY and SAAADI. This CDR3 is built from 14 residues.

The chain is built from TRBV5-4 and TRBJ2-1; TRBD2 agrees at 12 bases. The CDR3 loop spans 15 amino acids. The V gene's germline CDR1 is SGHNT and CDR2 YYREEE (reference sequence). J was trimmed by 10 bases and V by 4 bases; bases with no gene match: 9. For the CDR3, the DNA is TGTGCCAGCAGCCTACCTAGCGGGAGGGCCAAAGAGCAGTTCTTC. This translates into CASSLPSGRAKEQFF.

The J gene is TRBJ2-1, the V gene TRBV28; D ambiguous. CDR1 MDHEN and CDR2 SYDVKM come from the germline V gene. The CDR3 runs 14 residues. V was trimmed by 7 bases and J by 10 bases, leaving 20 bases between them. The CDR3 coding sequence is TGTGCCAGCACCCCGATCCCCGGCGCAGGAGAGCAGTTCTTC. This codes for CASTPIPGAGEQFF. Filled out from reference TRBV28 and TRBJ2-1, the complete variable domain reads DVKVTQSSRYLVKRTGEKVFLECVQDMDHENMFWYRQDPGLGLRLIYFSYDVKMKEKGDIPEGYSVSREKKERFSLILESASTNQTSMYLCASTPIPGAGEQFFGPGTRLTVL.

V and J are TRBV9 and TRBJ2-7; TRBD2 is a possible D gene (6 bases). The V gene lost 4 bases and the J gene lost 4 bases, with 15 bases spanning the gap. From germline, CDR1 is SGDLS and CDR2 YYNGEE. The CDR3 is 14 residues long. Here the CDR3 reads CASSPLAGGYEQYF. The CDR3 nucleotides are TGTGCCAGCAGCCCACTAGCTGGTGGGTACGAGCAGTACTTC.

The rearrangement uses TRBV4-3 and TRBJ2-7; D ambiguous. Trimming took off 4 bases at V and 2 bases at J, with 15 bases between the two ends. The CDR3 has 15 amino acids. The V gene's germline CDR1 is LGHNA and CDR2 YSLEER. The chain's CDR3 is CASSPASAVPYEQYF. The CDR3 nucleotides read TGCGCCAGCAGCCCCGCCAGCGCCGTACCCTACGAGCAGTACTTC.

The chain has TRBV25-1 and TRBJ1-2; tentatively, D is TRBD1 (6 bases). CDR1 and CDR2 (germline): MGHDK, SYGVNS. V was pared by 4 bases and J by 2 bases, with 14 bases between. The CDR3 runs to 15 residues. The CDR3 DNA reads TGTGCCAGCAGTGTTCTGAATGACAGGAACTATGGCTACACCTTC. Protein sequence: CASSVLNDRNYGYTF.

This clone has just one count. The chain carries TRBV6-5 and TRBJ1-1, with D maybe TRBD1 (5 bases). Trimming took off 9 bases at V and 3 bases at J, with 14 bases between the two ends. The CDR3 contains 13 residues. Germline-derived CDR1 and CDR2 are MNHEY and SVGAGI. CDR3 region: CASSPGSHTEAFF. For the CDR3, the DNA is TGTGCCAGTTCCCCAGGGAGCCACACTGAAGCTTTCTTT.

V usage is TRBV29-1 and J usage is TRBJ2-3, with 8 positions matching TRBD2. Germline values: CDR1 SQVTM, CDR2 ANQGSEA. This CDR3 comprises 15 residues. Trimming at V came to 3 bases and at J to 0 bases, leaving 5 bases not matched to a gene. CDR3 region: CSVEGSGVSTDTQYF. CDR3 sequence (DNA): TGCAGCGTTGAGGGTAGCGGGGTTAGCACAGATACGCAGTATTTT.

The genes are TRBV28 and TRBJ2-2; 11 nucleotides match TRBD2. Trimming took 3 bases from V and 5 from J; bases not matched to a gene: 2. This CDR3 is built from 15 residues. Germline-derived CDR1 and CDR2 are MDHEN and SYDVKM. The CDR3 nucleotides are TGTGCCAGCAGTTTTAGCGGGAGGGGGACCGGGGAGCTGTTTTTT. It encodes CASSFSGRGTGELFF.

This chain joins TRBV4-3 and TRBJ2-1; 7 bases match TRBD2. The CDR3 is made up of 13 amino acids. With 0 bases clipped from V and 15 bases from J, the junction kept 8 bases outside the gene matches. Per germline, CDR1 LGHNA and CDR2 YSLEER. The CDR3 nucleotides read TGCGCCAGCAGCCAAGACCAGGCGGGACTACGGTTCTTC. Translation gives CASSQDQAGLRFF.

The chain is built from TRBV11-3 and TRBJ2-1, with a possible D match to TRBD1 (5 bases). There are 12 residues in the CDR3. V dropped 8 bases and J dropped 7 bases, with 12 bases sitting between them. Germline CDR1 reads SGHNT; CDR2 reads YENEEA. The CDR3 nucleotides are TGTGCCAGCGGGCAAGGGGAAAATGAGCAGTTCTTC. Translated: CASGQGENEQFF.

This chain joins TRBV28 and TRBJ1-1; D is undetermined. The germline V gene has CDR1 MDHEN and CDR2 SYDVKM. The V end was cut by 2 bases, the J end by 1 base, with 8 bases between. The length of the CDR3 is 14 residues. The CDR3 region has the DNA TGTGCCAGCAGTTTAATGGCGAAGAACACTGAAGCTTTCTTT. Its protein product is CASSLMAKNTEAFF.

The V call is TRBV20-1, the J call TRBJ2-2; TRBD1 might be the D (6 bases). The V gene's germline CDR1 is DFQATT and CDR2 SNEGSKA (reference sequence). The ends were cut back, 3 bases at V and 5 bases at J, with 10 bases in the middle. There are 13 residues in the CDR3. The CDR3 DNA sequence: TGCAGTGCTAGTGCCAGGGGTACCGGGGAGCTGTTTTTT. Translating gives CSASARGTGELFF.

This clone was counted between two and nine times. This chain uses TRBV19 with TRBJ2-1; 8 bases fit TRBD2. With V trimmed by 2 bases and J by 0 bases, 18 bases remained unmatched. The germline V gene encodes CDR1 LNHDA and CDR2 SQIVND (reference sequence). The CDR3 consists of 21 residues. The CDR3 region has the DNA TGTGCCAGTAGTATACGGACTAGCTCGTTTCTAATCACGAGCTCCTACAATGAGCAGTTCTTC. Amino acid sequence: CASSIRTSSFLITSSYNEQFF.

Notes on this clone: Distinct nucleotide sequences in the sample also encode this CDR3. The chain has TRBV3-1 (or the pseudogene TRBV3-2) and TRBJ2-7; the D gene could be TRBD1 or TRBD2 (5 bases each). Trimming removed 1 base at V and 2 bases at J, with 6 bases between. Germline-derived CDR1 and CDR2 are LGHDT and YNNKEL (reference sequence). The CDR3 covers 13 residues. Here the CDR3 reads CASSQGGAYEQYF. In DNA form, the CDR3 reads TGTGCCAGCAGCCAAGGAGGGGCCTACGAGCAGTACTTC.

The rearrangement joins TRBV6-5 to TRBJ2-2, with D perhaps TRBD1 (5 bases). This CDR3 is built from 13 residues. CDR1 is MNHEY, CDR2 SVGAGI, per germline. Deletions cut 7 bases from V and 4 bases from J, with 10 bases between. Written as DNA, the CDR3 is TGTGCCAGCAAGGGGCTCATCACCGGGGAGCTGTTTTTT. Protein product: CASKGLITGELFF.